The 10 T cell receptor beta chains presented below share a single source sample, sequenced in a study of post-analysis software for immune sequencing data. Study-wide results and limits: Five or six TRBV segments, TRBV5-6, TRBV5-1 and TRBV20-1 among them, were found more frequent in patients than controls.

Their specific antigens are unknown. Unique-molecular-identifier-tagged TCR beta cDNA libraries were used. TCRdb re-analysed the PCR reads in MiXCR, keeping a single row per CDR3 protein. The sample holds around 770,000 distinct CDR3 sequences, under 60% seen once. The specimen was blood. The receptors shown here come from a girl aged 5 to 17 with multiple sclerosis.

This chain links TRBV6-2 or TRBV6-3 with TRBJ2-7; tentative D call: TRBD2 (6 bases). The CDR3 is made up of 11 amino acids. CDR1 and CDR2 from the germline V gene are MNHEY and SVGEGT. V was pared by 5 bases and J by 12 bases, with 14 bases between. CDR3 in DNA: TGTGCCAGCAGTCAAGGAGGAGGGACGTACTTC. Its translation is CASSQGGGTYF.

A few counts support this clonotype. This chain connects TRBV10-3 to TRBJ2-3, with 7 positions matching TRBD2. Looked up from germline, CDR1 is ENHRY and CDR2 is SYGVKD. The CDR3 is made up of 13 amino acids. With 5 bases clipped from V and 10 bases from J, the junction kept 9 bases outside the gene matches. CDR3 protein: CAISLDEGRAQYF. In DNA form, the CDR3 reads TGTGCCATCAGTTTAGACGAGGGGAGGGCGCAGTATTTT.

This clonotype came up once. The chain is built from TRBV6-6 and TRBJ1-1; D gene uncertain. CDR1 is MNHNY, CDR2 SVGAGI, per germline (reference sequence). The CDR3 consists of 13 residues. The germline V and J ends were trimmed by 6 bases and 3 bases, with 11 bases remaining between them. The CDR3, as DNA: TGTGCCAGCAGCCCCTGGTCAGACACTGAAGCTTTCTTT. This gives the protein CASSPWSDTEAFF.

As to this clonotype: The junction shows a germline mismatch at one end, possibly a read error. V gene TRBV6-5 combines with J gene TRBJ2-4; the match to TRBD1 covers 11 bases. Germline loops: CDR1 MNHEY, CDR2 SVGAGI. The CDR3 covers 15 residues. CDR3 amino acids: CAGRPPGQGGNIQYF. For the CDR3, the DNA is TGTGCCGGCAGACCCCCGGGACAGGGGGGAAACATTCAGTACTTC.

In its sample, this clonotype was seen many times. The CDR3 region is CASSQDLRSVEYEQYF. As DNA, the CDR3 is TGCGCCAGCAGCCAAGATCTTCGATCGGTAGAGTACGAGCAGTACTTC. The rearrangement uses TRBV4-1 and TRBJ2-7; D uncertain. The CDR3 runs to 16 residues. V gave up 0 bases and J gave up 4 bases, with 16 bases separating them. Germline CDR1 and CDR2: MGHRA and YSYEKL.

The chain's CDR3 is CAISESGAEQETQYF. CDR3 DNA: TGTGCCATCAGTGAGTCTGGGGCGGAACAAGAGACCCAGTACTTC. The chain uses TRBV10-3 and TRBJ2-5, with D tentatively TRBD1 (5 bases). V lost 0 bases, J lost 2 bases, and 10 bases lay in between. The CDR3 spans 15 residues. CDR1 is ENHRY, CDR2 SYGVKD, per germline.

The chain links TRBV12-3 or TRBV12-4 to TRBJ2-2; possible D gene TRBD1, 5 bases. The CDR3 length is 16 residues. The V gene lost 6 bases and the J gene lost 1 base, with 15 bases spanning the gap. The CDR3: CASSFRRQQNTGELFF. The CDR3 DNA sequence: TGTGCCAGCAGCTTCCGGCGACAGCAGAACACCGGGGAGCTGTTTTTT.

The chain uses TRBV27 and TRBJ2-7; D remains ambiguous. The closer fit of TRBJ2-5 to the DNA end suggests the J call may be wrong. The CDR3 consists of 14 residues. Germline lookup yields CDR1 MNHEY and CDR2 SMNVEV (reference sequence). The CDR3 coding sequence is TGTGCCAGCAGTTTATCGGCAATCGGGGAGACCCAGTACTTC. Translation gives CASSLSAIGETQYF.

The chain combines TRBV29-1 with TRBJ1-1, with 9 bases aligning to TRBD1. V lost 7 bases and J lost 4; bases outside the gene matches: 7. This CDR3 is 13 amino acids long. Germline V CDR1 and CDR2: SQVTM, ANQGSEA. The DNA of the CDR3 is TGCAGCGCCAGGGACAGGGCGGGCACTGAAGCTTTCTTT. The encoded protein is CSARDRAGTEAFF.

In this sample, this clonotype turned up many times. V gene TRBV20-1 combines with J gene TRBJ2-3; 8 nucleotides match TRBD2. This CDR3 is built from 16 residues. V shed 6 bases and J 3 bases; nucleotides not matched to a gene: 14. CDR1 DFQATT and CDR2 SNEGSKA come from the germline V gene (reference sequence). The CDR3 bases are TGCAGTGCCATCCCCCTGAGCAGCGGGAGTACAGATACGCAGTATTTT. This codes for CSAIPLSSGSTDTQYF.